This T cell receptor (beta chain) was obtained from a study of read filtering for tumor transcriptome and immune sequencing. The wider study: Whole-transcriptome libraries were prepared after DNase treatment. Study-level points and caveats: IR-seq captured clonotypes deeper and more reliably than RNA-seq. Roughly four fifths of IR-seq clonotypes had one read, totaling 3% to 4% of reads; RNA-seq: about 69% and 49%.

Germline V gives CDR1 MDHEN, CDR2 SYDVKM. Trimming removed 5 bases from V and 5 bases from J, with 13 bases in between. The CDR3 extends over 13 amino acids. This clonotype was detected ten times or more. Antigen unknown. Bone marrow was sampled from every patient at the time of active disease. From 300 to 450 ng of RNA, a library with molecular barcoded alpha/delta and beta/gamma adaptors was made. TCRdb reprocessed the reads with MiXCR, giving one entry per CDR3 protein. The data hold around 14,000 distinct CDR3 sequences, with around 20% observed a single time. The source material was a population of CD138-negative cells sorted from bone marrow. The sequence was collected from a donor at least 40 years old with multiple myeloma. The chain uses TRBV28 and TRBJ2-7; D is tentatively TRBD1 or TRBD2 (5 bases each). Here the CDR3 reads CASSGTRVHEQYF. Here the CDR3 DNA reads TGTGCCAGCAGTGGGACGAGAGTCCACGAGCAGTACTTC.